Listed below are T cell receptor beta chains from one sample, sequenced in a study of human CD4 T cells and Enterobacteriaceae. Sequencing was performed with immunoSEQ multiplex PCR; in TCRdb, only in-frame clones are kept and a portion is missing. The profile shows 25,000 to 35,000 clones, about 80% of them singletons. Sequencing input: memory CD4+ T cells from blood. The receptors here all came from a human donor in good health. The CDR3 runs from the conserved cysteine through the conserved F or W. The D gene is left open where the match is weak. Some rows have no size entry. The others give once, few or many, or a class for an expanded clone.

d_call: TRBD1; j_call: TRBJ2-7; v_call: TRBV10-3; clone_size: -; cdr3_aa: CAISGTQTGSYEQYF; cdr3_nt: TGTGCCATCAGTGGTACCCAGACAGGGTCCTACGAGCAGTACTTC
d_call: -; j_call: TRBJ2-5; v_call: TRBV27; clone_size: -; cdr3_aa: CASSGQNQETQYF; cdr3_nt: TGTGCCAGCAGTGGGCAGAATCAAGAGACCCAGTACTTC
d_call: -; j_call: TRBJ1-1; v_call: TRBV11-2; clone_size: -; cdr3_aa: CASSLVRGTEAFF; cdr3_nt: TGTGCCAGCAGCTTAGTCCGGGGGACTGAAGCTTTCTTT
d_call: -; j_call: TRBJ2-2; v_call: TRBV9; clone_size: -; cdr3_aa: CASSPNTGANTGELFF; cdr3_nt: TGTGCCAGCAGCCCTAATACCGGAGCGAACACCGGGGAGCTGTTTTTT
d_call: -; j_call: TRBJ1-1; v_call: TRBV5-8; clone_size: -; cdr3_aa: CASSQNLGNTEAFF; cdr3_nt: TGTGCCAGCAGCCAAAACTTGGGGAACACTGAAGCTTTCTTT
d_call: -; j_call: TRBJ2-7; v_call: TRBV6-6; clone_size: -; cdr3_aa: CASSSPTSYEQYF; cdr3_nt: TGTGCCAGCAGCTCTCCGACATCCTACGAGCAGTACTTC
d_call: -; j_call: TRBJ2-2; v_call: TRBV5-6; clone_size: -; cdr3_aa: CASSPDQDIGELFF; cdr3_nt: TGTGCCAGCAGCCCGGATCAGGATATCGGGGAGCTGTTTTTT
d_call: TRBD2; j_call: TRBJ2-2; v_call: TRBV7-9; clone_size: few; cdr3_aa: CASSPRLAGGPSTGELFF; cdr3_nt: TGTGCCAGCAGCCCACGACTAGCGGGAGGGCCAAGTACCGGGGAGCTGTTTTTT
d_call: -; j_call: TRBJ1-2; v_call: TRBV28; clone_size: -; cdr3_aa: CASSFMGRVGGYTF; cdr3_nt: TGTGCCAGCAGTTTTATGGGCAGGGTGGGCGGCTACACCTTC
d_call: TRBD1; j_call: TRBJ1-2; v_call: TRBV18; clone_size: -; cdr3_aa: CASSPQGDEGYTF; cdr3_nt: TGTGCCAGCTCACCTCAGGGGGATGAGGGCTACACCTTC
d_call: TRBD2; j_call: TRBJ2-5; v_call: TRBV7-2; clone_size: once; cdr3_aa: CASSSLAGPVSEQYF; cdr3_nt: TGTGCCAGCAGCTCCTTAGCGGGGCCGGTGAGTGAGCAGTACTTC
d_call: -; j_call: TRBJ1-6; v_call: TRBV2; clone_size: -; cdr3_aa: CASSALNLGNSPLHF; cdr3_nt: TGTGCCAGCAGTGCCCTTAACCTCGGGAATTCACCCCTCCACTTT
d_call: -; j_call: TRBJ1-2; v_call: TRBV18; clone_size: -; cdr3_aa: CASSPSTNYGYTF; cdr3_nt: TGTGCCAGCTCACCGAGTACTAACTATGGCTACACCTTC
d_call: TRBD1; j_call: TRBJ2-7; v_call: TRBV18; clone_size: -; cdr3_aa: CASSPGTGTSYEQYF; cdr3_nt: TGTGCCAGCTCACCAGGGACAGGTACCTCCTACGAGCAGTACTTC
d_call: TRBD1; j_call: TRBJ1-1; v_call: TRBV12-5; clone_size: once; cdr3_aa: CASGLGTGRKNTEAFF; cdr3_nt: TGTGCTAGTGGCCTTGGGACAGGGCGGAAGAACACTGAAGCTTTCTTT
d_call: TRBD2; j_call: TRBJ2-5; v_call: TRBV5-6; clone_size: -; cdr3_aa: CASGARTSLETQYF; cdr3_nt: TGTGCCAGCGGGGCCCGGACTAGCTTGGAGACCCAGTACTTC
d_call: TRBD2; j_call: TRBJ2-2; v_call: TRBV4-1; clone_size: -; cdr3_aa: CASSQEARTSGKTGELFF; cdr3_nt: TGCGCCAGCAGCCAAGAAGCCCGGACTAGCGGGAAGACCGGGGAGCTGTTTTTT
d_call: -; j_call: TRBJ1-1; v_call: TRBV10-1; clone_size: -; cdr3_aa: CASSNGRDREAFF; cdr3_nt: TGCGCCAGCTCAAACGGTCGCGATCGGGAAGCTTTCTTT
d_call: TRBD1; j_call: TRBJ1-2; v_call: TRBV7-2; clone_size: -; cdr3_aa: CASSSGQGVYGYTF; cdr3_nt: TGTGCCAGCAGCTCGGGACAGGGGGTCTATGGCTACACCTTC
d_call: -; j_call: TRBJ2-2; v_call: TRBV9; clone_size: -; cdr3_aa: CASSVVWNTGELFF; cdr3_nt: TGTGCCAGCAGCGTAGTTTGGAACACCGGGGAGCTGTTTTTT
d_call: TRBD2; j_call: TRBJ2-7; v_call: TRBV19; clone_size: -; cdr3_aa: CASGSGRAPYEQYF; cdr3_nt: TGTGCCAGCGGAAGCGGGAGGGCGCCCTACGAGCAGTACTTC
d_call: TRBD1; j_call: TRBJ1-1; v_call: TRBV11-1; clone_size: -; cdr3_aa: CASSRDRVAEAFF; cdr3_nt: TGTGCCAGCAGTCGGGACAGGGTCGCTGAAGCTTTCTTT
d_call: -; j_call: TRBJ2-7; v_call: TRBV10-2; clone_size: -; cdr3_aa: CASSENQYEQYF; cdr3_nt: TGCGCCAGCAGTGAGAACCAATACGAGCAGTACTTC
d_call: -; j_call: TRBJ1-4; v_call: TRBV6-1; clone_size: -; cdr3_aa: CASRRGNEKLFF; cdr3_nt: TGTGCCAGCAGGAGAGGAAATGAAAAACTGTTTTTT
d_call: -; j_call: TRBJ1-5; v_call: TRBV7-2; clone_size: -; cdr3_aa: CASSLGAPATQPQHF; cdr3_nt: TGTGCCAGCAGCTTAGGGGCCCCTGCAACGCAGCCCCAGCATTTT
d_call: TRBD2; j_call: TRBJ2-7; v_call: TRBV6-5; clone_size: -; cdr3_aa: CASRPSGSPTYEQYF; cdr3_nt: TGTGCCAGCAGGCCTAGCGGGAGTCCGACCTACGAGCAGTACTTC
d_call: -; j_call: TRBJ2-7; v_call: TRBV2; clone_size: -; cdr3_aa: CASTQDGNYEQYF; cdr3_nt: TGTGCCAGCACCCAGGACGGGAACTACGAGCAGTACTTC
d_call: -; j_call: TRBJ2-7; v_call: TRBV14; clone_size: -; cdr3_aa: CASSQVQGGRSEQYF; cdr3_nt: TGTGCCAGCAGCCAAGTCCAAGGGGGACGGAGCGAGCAGTACTTC
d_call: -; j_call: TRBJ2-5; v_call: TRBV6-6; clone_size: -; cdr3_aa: CASSVEETQYF; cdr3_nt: TGTGCCAGCAGCGTAGAAGAGACCCAGTACTTC
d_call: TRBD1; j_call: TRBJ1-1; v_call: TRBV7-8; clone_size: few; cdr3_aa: CASQAARYAIQGAQNEAFF; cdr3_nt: TGTGCCAGCCAAGCCGCCAGGTACGCGATTCAGGGGGCGCAAAATGAAGCTTTCTTT
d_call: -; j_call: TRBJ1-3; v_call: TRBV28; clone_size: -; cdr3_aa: CASSTEAQGGSGNTIYF; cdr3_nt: TGTGCCAGCAGTACCGAAGCCCAGGGTGGGTCCGGAAACACCATATATTTT